The rows below give T cell receptor beta chains drawn from one sample of a study of T-cell reconstitution after alpha-beta-depleted transplantation in children. In TCRdb, the PCR reads were re-called with MiXCR into one record per CDR3 protein. Found here are approximately 400,000 distinct CDR3 sequences, approximately 10% of them singletons; the top ten hold 4.5% to 7%. The sample consisted of PBMCs from the stem cell graft donor, taken from the stem cell graft. The receptors originated from a human donor who donated a stem cell graft to a child with acute myeloid leukemia. The CDR3 runs from the conserved cysteine through the conserved F or W. The order of the fields is CDR3 length, clone size, V gene, D gene, J gene, CDR3 protein, CDR3 DNA. D genes are given only for firm matches. Not all rows give a size; the values are once, few, many and, for expanded clones, a class.

14	few	TRBV15	TRBD2	TRBJ2-7	CATSFRLAGGEQYF	TGTGCCACCAGCTTCAGACTAGCGGGAGGTGAGCAGTACTTC
15	-	TRBV4-1	-	TRBJ1-3	CASSQDPGTTNTIYF	TGCGCCAGCAGCCAAGATCCGGGGACTACCAACACCATATATTTT
13	few	TRBV15	TRBD2	TRBJ2-3	CATTGGNTDTQYF	TGTGCCACCACCGGGGGGAACACAGATACGCAGTATTTT
18	-	TRBV4-3	-	TRBJ2-7	CASSQDWVGVAESYEQYF	TGCGCCAGCAGCCAAGACTGGGTTGGGGTAGCGGAGTCCTACGAGCAGTACTTC
15	-	TRBV27	TRBD1	TRBJ2-3	CASTFRQGITDTQYF	TGTGCCAGCACCTTTCGACAGGGGATCACAGATACGCAGTATTTT
15	-	TRBV11-2	-	TRBJ2-3	CASSLGMGAADTQYF	TGTGCCAGCAGCCTAGGTATGGGGGCGGCAGATACGCAGTATTTT
16	few	TRBV20-1	-	TRBJ1-5	CSARDPTEYSNQPQHF	TGCAGTGCTAGAGACCCTACGGAGTATAGCAATCAGCCCCAGCATTTT
14	many	TRBV7-3	TRBD1	TRBJ2-2	CASSIQGDTGELFF	TGTGCCAGCAGCATACAGGGGGACACCGGGGAGCTGTTTTTT
11	few	TRBV29-1	TRBD1	TRBJ2-1	CSVYRGHEQFF	TGCAGCGTTTACAGGGGGCATGAGCAGTTCTTC
15	-	TRBV6-2/TRBV6-3	-	TRBJ2-3	CASSYGAWSTDTQYF	TGTGCCAGCAGTTACGGAGCCTGGAGCACAGATACGCAGTATTTT
16	-	TRBV4-1	TRBD1	TRBJ2-7	CASSQAWTGGSYEQYF	TGCGCCAGCAGCCAAGCCTGGACAGGGGGCTCCTACGAGCAGTACTTC
13	-	TRBV12-3/TRBV12-4	-	TRBJ2-2	CASVVRETGELFF	TGTGCCAGCGTAGTTAGGGAGACCGGGGAGCTGTTTTTT
14	-	TRBV9	-	TRBJ2-6	CASSSPPGANVLTF	TGTGCCAGCAGCTCCCCCCCTGGGGCCAACGTCCTGACTTTC
18	many	TRBV4-3	-	TRBJ2-1	CASSQDQGGRGQYNEQFF	TGCGCCAGCAGCCAAGACCAGGGCGGGCGGGGTCAATACAATGAGCAGTTCTTC
14	many	TRBV5-1	TRBD1	TRBJ2-5	CASSLKGQGETQYF	TGCGCCAGCAGCTTGAAGGGACAGGGAGAGACCCAGTACTTC
12	-	TRBV30	-	TRBJ1-2	CAWTRQADGYTF	TGTGCCTGGACAAGACAGGCCGATGGCTACACCTTC
15	few	TRBV15	-	TRBJ1-5	CATSRGLESNQPQHF	TGTGCCACCAGCAGAGGGTTGGAAAGCAATCAGCCCCAGCATTTT
15	many	TRBV7-2	TRBD2	TRBJ2-7	CASSLVPSGIYEQYF	TGTGCCAGCAGCTTAGTTCCTAGCGGGATCTACGAGCAGTACTTC
14	-	TRBV7-2	TRBD1	TRBJ2-5	CASRQTGGLETQYF	TGTGCCAGCAGACAGACAGGGGGTTTAGAGACCCAGTACTTC
15	-	TRBV12-3/TRBV12-4	TRBD1	TRBJ1-1	CASSVGTGGYTEAFF	TGTGCCAGCAGCGTAGGGACAGGGGGTTACACTGAAGCTTTCTTT
15	few	TRBV20-1	-	TRBJ1-5	CSARGRLGVNQPQHF	TGCAGTGCTAGAGGCCGTCTGGGGGTGAATCAGCCCCAGCATTTT
10	many	TRBV4-3	-	TRBJ2-7	CAHDLYEQYF	TGCGCACACGACCTCTACGAGCAGTACTTC
15	many	TRBV7-8	TRBD1	TRBJ1-5	CASSRGTGLHQPQHF	TGTGCCAGCAGCCGCGGGACAGGTTTACATCAGCCCCAGCATTTT
18	few	TRBV5-1	TRBD1	TRBJ2-1	CASSLLIGRDSSYNEQFF	TGCGCCAGCAGCTTACTCATAGGCAGGGACAGCTCCTACAATGAGCAGTTCTTC
14	few	TRBV27	-	TRBJ1-4	CASSFQGINEKLFF	TGTGCCAGCAGTTTTCAGGGGATCAATGAAAAACTGTTTTTT
16	few	TRBV4-1	-	TRBJ1-2	CASSQEHWGQDYGYTF	TGCGCCAGCAGCCAAGAGCACTGGGGGCAAGACTATGGCTACACCTTC
13	many	TRBV5-1	-	TRBJ2-5	CASSPRGRETQYF	TGCGCCAGCAGCCCACGGGGCAGAGAGACCCAGTACTTC
12	-	TRBV4-2	-	TRBJ2-1	CASSQHLGEQFF	TGTGCCAGCAGCCAACACCTAGGTGAGCAGTTCTTC
15	-	TRBV12-3/TRBV12-4	TRBD1	TRBJ2-2	CASSGQGRNTGELFF	TGTGCCAGCAGCGGACAGGGGAGGAACACCGGGGAGCTGTTTTTT
14	few	TRBV5-1	-	TRBJ2-3	CASSFTGSTDTQYF	TGCGCCAGCAGCTTCACAGGGAGCACAGATACGCAGTATTTT
16	few	TRBV6-2/TRBV6-3	TRBD2	TRBJ2-2	CASSYLTGGFTGELFF	TGTGCCAGCAGTTACCTCACGGGAGGGTTCACCGGGGAGCTGTTTTTT
18	-	TRBV12-3/TRBV12-4	TRBD2	TRBJ2-3	CASSLRAGGHLNTDTQYF	TGTGCCAGCAGTTTGAGGGCGGGAGGCCATCTCAACACAGATACGCAGTATTTT
15	-	TRBV10-3	TRBD2	TRBJ2-3	CAIARSGGADDTQYF	TGTGCCATCGCTAGGAGCGGGGGGGCTGACGATACGCAGTATTTT
13	few	TRBV29-1	TRBD2	TRBJ2-1	CSGTSGGENEQFF	TGCAGCGGGACTAGCGGGGGGGAGAATGAGCAGTTCTTC
15	many	TRBV10-2	TRBD2	TRBJ2-5	CASKDGGGQTETQYF	TGCGCCAGCAAAGATGGGGGGGGTCAAACAGAGACCCAGTACTTC
14	few	TRBV10-2	-	TRBJ1-5	CASRTGLGNQPQHF	TGCGCCAGTAGGACCGGACTGGGCAATCAGCCCCAGCATTTT
14	many	TRBV7-9	-	TRBJ1-1	CASSLRQANTEAFF	TGTGCCAGCAGCCTAAGACAGGCCAACACTGAAGCTTTCTTT
15	-	TRBV6-2/TRBV6-3	TRBD2	TRBJ2-1	CASSYGYSGSNEQFF	TGTGCCAGCAGTTACGGTTATAGCGGGAGCAATGAGCAGTTCTTC
11	few	TRBV12-3/TRBV12-4	-	TRBJ1-1	CATMEGAEAFF	TGTGCCACCATGGAAGGCGCTGAAGCTTTCTTT
12	few	TRBV6-2/TRBV6-3	TRBD2	TRBJ2-1	CASKEDERGQFF	TGTGCCAGCAAAGAAGACGAGCGGGGACAGTTCTTC
21	few	TRBV11-2	TRBD2	TRBJ2-5	CASSHPGLAGNRLSFEETQYF	TGTGCCAGCAGCCATCCGGGACTAGCGGGGAACCGGCTCTCTTTTGAGGAGACCCAGTACTTC
15	-	TRBV6-1	-	TRBJ1-3	CASKTGTNSGNTIYF	TGTGCCAGCAAAACAGGGACTAATTCTGGAAACACCATATATTTT
22	few	TRBV25-1	TRBD2	TRBJ2-5	CASSGLSPGLAPKQMSQETQYF	TGTGCCAGCAGTGGACTATCACCGGGACTAGCCCCCAAGCAAATGTCTCAAGAGACCCAGTACTTC
16	many	TRBV5-5	TRBD1	TRBJ2-7	CASSLAVGTAVYEQYF	TGTGCCAGCAGTCTGGCTGTAGGGACAGCTGTTTACGAGCAGTACTTC
13	many	TRBV12-3/TRBV12-4	-	TRBJ1-1	CASRRAAATEAFF	TGTGCCAGCAGGCGGGCCGCTGCGACTGAAGCTTTCTTT
19	-	TRBV5-6	TRBD1	TRBJ1-2	CASSLKGGQRAIGIYGYTF	TGTGCCAGCAGCTTGAAGGGGGGACAGCGAGCAATCGGGATCTATGGCTACACCTTC
17	-	TRBV4-3	TRBD2	TRBJ2-3	CASSQGGLAGWTDTQYF	TGCGCCAGCAGCCAAGGAGGACTAGCGGGATGGACAGATACGCAGTATTTT
11	many	TRBV7-3	-	TRBJ2-2	CASKNTGELFF	TGTGCCAGCAAGAATACCGGGGAGCTGTTTTTT
14	many	TRBV29-1	TRBD1	TRBJ1-1	CSVRKGAGNTEAFF	TGCAGCGTCCGTAAGGGGGCTGGGAACACTGAAGCTTTCTTT
15	many	TRBV3-1	-	TRBJ2-5	CASSLEGGGQETQYF	TGTGCCAGCAGCCTAGAAGGCGGAGGCCAAGAGACCCAGTACTTC
14	few	TRBV6-2/TRBV6-3	TRBD1	TRBJ2-7	CAAGGQGASYEQYF	TGTGCCGCCGGGGGACAGGGGGCGAGCTACGAGCAGTACTTC
14	few	TRBV29-1	-	TRBJ2-3	CSVEGRLSTDTQYF	TGCAGCGTTGAAGGCCGGCTTAGCACAGATACGCAGTATTTT
15	-	TRBV6-1	TRBD2	TRBJ2-1	CASSVLAGDDDEQFF	TGTGCCAGCAGTGTTCTAGCGGGAGACGACGATGAGCAGTTCTTC
15	-	TRBV12-3/TRBV12-4	TRBD1	TRBJ2-3	CASSKTGGLADTQYF	TGTGCCAGCAGCAAAACAGGGGGCTTGGCAGATACGCAGTATTTT
16	few	TRBV20-1	TRBD2	TRBJ2-7	CSARVSGGGRSYEQYF	TGCAGTGCTAGGGTTAGCGGGGGGGGGCGTTCCTACGAGCAGTACTTC